This TCR beta chain was observed in a study of blood T cell repertoires in COVID-19. About the study: Donors in the United States, Italy and Spain gave samples during acute or convalescent COVID-19. PBMCs, B-cell-depleted T cells, or T cells provided the cDNA or gDNA that made up the material.

After removal of 5 bases from V and 4 bases from J, the junction contained 2 bases not matched to a gene. This CDR3 comprises 13 residues. The germline CDR1 and CDR2 sequences are SGHDT and YYEEEE. Under the authors' procedure: Amplification of reference gene primers provided the estimated nucleated cell counts. Here immunoSEQ multiplex PCR was the method, and the copy in TCRdb shows in-frame clones only, minus some. Clonal size and the V and J genes are those of that table, whereas D and trimming came from the DNA. The data contain 110,000 or so clones, 75% to 90% of them seen just once; the ten biggest clones take up 7.7%.

This sequence joins TRBV5-6 and TRBJ2-2; TRBD2 matches at 7 bases. Sequencing was done on a sample of peripheral blood. The sequence was obtained from a human donor in a cohort sampled during active COVID-19. This CDR3 is CASRGLPTGELFF. The CDR3 DNA is TGTGCCAGCAGGGGACTACCCACCGGGGAGCTGTTTTTT.